This T cell receptor beta chain was profiled in a study of shared clonotypes between healthy human individuals. Study results and caveats: It was only blood that was sampled, and tissue repertoires likely differ. Generally, naive subsets came out with larger estimated richness than memory subsets. When naive CD4 clonotypes were compared across several donors, approximately 4.9% were shared.

Cells designated naive CD8 were CD45RO-negative and were positively selected for CCR7, with terminally differentiated effector memory CD45RA+ cells excluded. CDR1 is LGHNA, CDR2 YNFKEQ, per germline. The CDR3 is made up of 16 amino acids. V was pared by 3 bases and J by 3 bases, with 18 bases between. As handled by the study authors: Junction-only immunoSEQ data arrived without quality scores, meaning filtering differed. Sequencing was performed with immunoSEQ multiplex PCR; in TCRdb, only in-frame clones are kept and a portion is missing. V and J calls and clone size are as listed in that table; D and trimming were resolved from the DNA. The sample lists about 820,000 clones; about 91% were seen once. With regard to this clone: Its antigen remains unknown.

The sequenced sample was naive CD8+ T cells sorted from blood. This receptor was taken from a man aged 25 to 45 in good health. The V and J genes are TRBV4-2 and TRBJ2-7, with TRBD2 as a possible D gene (7 bases). This CDR3 is CASSHPRGEGIYEQYF. In DNA, the CDR3 is TGTGCCAGCAGCCATCCTAGGGGGGAGGGAATCTACGAGCAGTACTTC.